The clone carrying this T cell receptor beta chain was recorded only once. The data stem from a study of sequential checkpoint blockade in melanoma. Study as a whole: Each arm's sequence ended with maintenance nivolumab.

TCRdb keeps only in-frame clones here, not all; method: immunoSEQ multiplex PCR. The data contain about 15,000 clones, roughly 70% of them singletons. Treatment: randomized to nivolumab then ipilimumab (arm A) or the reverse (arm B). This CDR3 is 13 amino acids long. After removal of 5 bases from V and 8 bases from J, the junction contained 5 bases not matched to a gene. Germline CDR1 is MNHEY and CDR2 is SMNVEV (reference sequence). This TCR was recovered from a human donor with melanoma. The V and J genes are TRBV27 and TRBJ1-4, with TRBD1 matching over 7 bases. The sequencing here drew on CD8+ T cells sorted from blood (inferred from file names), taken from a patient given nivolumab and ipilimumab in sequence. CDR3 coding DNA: TGTGCCAGCAGTGAGACAGGGAGGGAAAAACTGTTTTTT. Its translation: CASSETGREKLFF.